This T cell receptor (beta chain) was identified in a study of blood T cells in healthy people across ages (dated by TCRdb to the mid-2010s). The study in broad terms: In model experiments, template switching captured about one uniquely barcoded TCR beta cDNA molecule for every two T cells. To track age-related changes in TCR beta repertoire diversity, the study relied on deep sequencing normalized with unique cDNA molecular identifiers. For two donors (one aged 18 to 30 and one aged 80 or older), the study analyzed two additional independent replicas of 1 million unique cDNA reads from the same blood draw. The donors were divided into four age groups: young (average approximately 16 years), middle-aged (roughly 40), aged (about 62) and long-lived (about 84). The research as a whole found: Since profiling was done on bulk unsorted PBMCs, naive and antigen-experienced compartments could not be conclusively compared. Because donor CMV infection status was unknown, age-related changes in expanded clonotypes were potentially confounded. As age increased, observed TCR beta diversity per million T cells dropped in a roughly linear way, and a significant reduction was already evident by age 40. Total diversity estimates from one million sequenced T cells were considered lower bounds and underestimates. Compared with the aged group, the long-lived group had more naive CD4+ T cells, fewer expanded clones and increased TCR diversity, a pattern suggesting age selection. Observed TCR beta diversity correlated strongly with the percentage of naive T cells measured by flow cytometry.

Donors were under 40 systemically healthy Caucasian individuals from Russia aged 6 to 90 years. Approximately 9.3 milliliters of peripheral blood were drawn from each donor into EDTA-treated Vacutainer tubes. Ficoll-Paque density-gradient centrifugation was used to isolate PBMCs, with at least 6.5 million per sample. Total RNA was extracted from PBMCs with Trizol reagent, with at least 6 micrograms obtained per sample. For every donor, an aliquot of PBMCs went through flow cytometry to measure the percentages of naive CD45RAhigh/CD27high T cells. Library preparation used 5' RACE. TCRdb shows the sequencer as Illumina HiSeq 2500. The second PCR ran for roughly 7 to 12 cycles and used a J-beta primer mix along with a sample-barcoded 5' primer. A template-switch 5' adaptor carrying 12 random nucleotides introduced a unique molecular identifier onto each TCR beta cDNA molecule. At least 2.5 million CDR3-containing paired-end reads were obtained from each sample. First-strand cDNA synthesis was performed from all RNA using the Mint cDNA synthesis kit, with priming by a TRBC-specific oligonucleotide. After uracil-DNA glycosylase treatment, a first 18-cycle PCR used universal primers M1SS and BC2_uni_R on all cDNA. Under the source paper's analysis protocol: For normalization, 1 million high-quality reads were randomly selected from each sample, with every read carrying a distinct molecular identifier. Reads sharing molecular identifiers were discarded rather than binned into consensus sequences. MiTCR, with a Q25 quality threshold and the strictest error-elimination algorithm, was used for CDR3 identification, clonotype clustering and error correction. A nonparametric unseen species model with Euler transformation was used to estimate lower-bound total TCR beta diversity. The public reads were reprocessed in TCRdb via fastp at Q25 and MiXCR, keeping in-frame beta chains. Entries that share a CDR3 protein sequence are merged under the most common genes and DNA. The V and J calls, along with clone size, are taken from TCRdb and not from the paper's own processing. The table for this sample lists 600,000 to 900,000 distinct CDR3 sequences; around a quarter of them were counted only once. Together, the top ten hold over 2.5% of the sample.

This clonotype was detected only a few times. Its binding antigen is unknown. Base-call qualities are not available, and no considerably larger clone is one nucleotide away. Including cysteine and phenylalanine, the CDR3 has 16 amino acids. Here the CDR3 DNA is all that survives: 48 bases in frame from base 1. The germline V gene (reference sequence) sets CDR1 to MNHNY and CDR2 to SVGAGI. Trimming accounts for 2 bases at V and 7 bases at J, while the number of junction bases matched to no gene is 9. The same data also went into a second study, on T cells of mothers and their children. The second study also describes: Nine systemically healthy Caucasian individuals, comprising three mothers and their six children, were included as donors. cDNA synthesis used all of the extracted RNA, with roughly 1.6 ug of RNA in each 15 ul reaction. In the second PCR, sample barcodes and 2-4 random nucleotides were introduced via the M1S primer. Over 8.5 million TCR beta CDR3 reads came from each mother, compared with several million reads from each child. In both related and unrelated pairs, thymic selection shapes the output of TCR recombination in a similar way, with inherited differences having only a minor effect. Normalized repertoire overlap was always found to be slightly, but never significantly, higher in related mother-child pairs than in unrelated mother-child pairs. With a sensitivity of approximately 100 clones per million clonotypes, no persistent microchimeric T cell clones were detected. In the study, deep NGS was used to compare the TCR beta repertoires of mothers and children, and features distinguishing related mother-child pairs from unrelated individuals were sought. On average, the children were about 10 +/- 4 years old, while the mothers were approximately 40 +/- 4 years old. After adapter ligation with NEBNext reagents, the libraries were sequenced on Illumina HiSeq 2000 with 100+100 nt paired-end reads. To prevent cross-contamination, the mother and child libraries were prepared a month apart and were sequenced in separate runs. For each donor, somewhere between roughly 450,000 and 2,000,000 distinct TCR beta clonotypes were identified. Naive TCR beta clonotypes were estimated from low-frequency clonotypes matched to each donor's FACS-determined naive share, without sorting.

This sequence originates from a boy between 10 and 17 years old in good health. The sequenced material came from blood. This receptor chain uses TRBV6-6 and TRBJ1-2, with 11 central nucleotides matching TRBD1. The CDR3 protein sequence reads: CASSYAPGQGVFGYTF. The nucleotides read TGTGCCAGCAGTTACGCACCGGGACAGGGGGTGTTTGGCTACACCTTC.